This T cell receptor beta chain was recorded in a study of blood T cell repertoires in COVID-19. Here immunoSEQ multiplex PCR was the method, and the copy in TCRdb shows in-frame clones only, minus some. The table has almost 200,000 clones, 70% to 80% seen once; the top ten hold approximately 5.9%. Seattle researchers signed up patients amid active infection and tracked them longitudinally. Germline V gene lookup returns CDR1 MNHEY and CDR2 SMNVEV (reference sequence). V shed 11 bases, J shed 7 bases, and the junction held 12 bases outside the gene matches. The CDR3 is 13 residues long. The sequenced sample consisted of peripheral blood. This sequence was found in a woman between 40 and 50 years old with COVID-19, enrolled during active disease. This chain connects TRBV27 to TRBJ2-3, with 7 bases identical to TRBD2. Written as DNA, the CDR3 is TGTGCCGCCATCCGGGACTATGATAATACGCAGTATTTT. It codes for CAAIRDYDNTQYF.